Shown below are 17 T cell receptor beta chains from a single sample sequenced in a study of cytomegalovirus exposure and HLA in healthy donors. PCR was performed using 60 Vbeta and 13 Jbeta primers. Measured with immunoSEQ multiplex PCR; TCRdb has only the in-frame clones, and not every one. The sample includes about 160,000 clones, 70% to 90% of them seen just once. Input material: PBMCs. The receptors were sampled from a woman aged 18-35 years in good health and CMV-seronegative.

This chain links TRBV2 with TRBJ1-2, with D uncertain. Germline assignment: CDR1 SNHLY and CDR2 FYNNEI. The CDR3 spans 12 residues. V was pared by 7 bases and J by 4 bases, with 10 bases between. CDR3 coding DNA: TGTGCCAGCACGGGTGTGGGCTATGGCTACACCTTC. Translation gives CASTGVGYGYTF.

This chain joins TRBV6-4 and TRBJ1-1, with a weak D call TRBD1 (6 bases). Germline-derived CDR1 and CDR2 are MRHNA and SNTAGT. Trimming cost V 3 bases and J 5 bases, with 22 bases left between them. The CDR3 contains 17 residues. The CDR3 nucleotides are TGTGCCAGCAGTGAAACCCCTGGGACAAATGAAGGGACTGAAGCTTTCTTT. Protein: CASSETPGTNEGTEAFF.

The chain couples TRBV7-2 to TRBJ1-1, with 7 bases aligning to TRBD1. Losses at the gene ends were 3 bases for V and 3 bases for J; bases not matched to a gene: 4. The CDR3 is 14 amino acids. Per germline, CDR1 SGHTA and CDR2 FQGNSA. CDR3 sequence reads: CASSFARGDTEAFF. CDR3 DNA sequence: TGTGCCAGCAGCTTCGCCAGGGGGGACACTGAAGCTTTCTTT.

The chain carries TRBV6-5 and TRBJ2-7; no clear D gene. V lost 9 bases and J 2 bases, leaving 14 bases between the germline ends. Per the germline V gene, CDR1 is MNHEY and CDR2 is SVGAGI. The CDR3 consists of 13 residues. The CDR3 sequence is CASRMEPAYEQYF. In nucleotides, the CDR3 is TGTGCCAGTCGAATGGAGCCAGCCTACGAGCAGTACTTC.

The chain has TRBV4-1 and TRBJ2-7, with D hard to call. Between the trimmed V and J ends, which lost 4 bases and 5 bases, there was a span of 9 bases. This CDR3 has 12 amino acids. Germline CDR1 is MGHRA and CDR2 is YSYEKL. This CDR3 reads CASSPGTDEQYF. DNA for the CDR3: TGCGCCAGCAGCCCAGGCACCGACGAGCAGTACTTC.

V gene TRBV2 combines with J gene TRBJ2-7; tentative D call: TRBD2 (6 bases). With 6 bases removed from V and 0 bases from J, the gap between germline ends came to 18 bases. Per the germline V gene, CDR1 is SNHLY and CDR2 is FYNNEI. The CDR3 loop spans 16 amino acids. The DNA of the CDR3 is TGTGCCAGCAGGGGGACTGGGGGTCAACCCTCCTACGAGCAGTACTTC. It translates to CASRGTGGQPSYEQYF.

This clone was counted a single time. The CDR3 DNA sequence: TGCAGCGCCCCAGGGGGATCTAACTATGGCTACACCTTC. Translation gives CSAPGGSNYGYTF. The chain uses TRBV29-1 and TRBJ1-2, with TRBD1 matching 7 bases. V lost 7 bases to trimming and J lost 0 bases; unmatched junction nucleotides: 5. Germline CDR1 is SQVTM and CDR2 is ANQGSEA. There are 13 residues in the CDR3.

This sequence joins TRBV5-4 and TRBJ1-2; D uncertain. Germline CDR1 is SGHNT and CDR2 is YYREEE (reference sequence). With 3 bases removed from V and 7 bases from J, the gap between germline ends came to 7 bases. The CDR3 totals 11 residues. The CDR3 DNA reads TGTGCCAGCAGCTCGGGTCTTGGCTACACCTTC. Translated: CASSSGLGYTF.

Comments on this clone: The same CDR3 arises from other DNA sequences in this sample as well. The CDR3 sequence is CSVVGGITDTQYF. Written as DNA, the CDR3 is TGCAGCGTTGTTGGCGGGATCACAGATACGCAGTATTTT. The chain carries TRBV29-1 and TRBJ2-3; tentative D call: TRBD2 (6 bases). The germline gives CDR1 SQVTM, CDR2 ANQGSEA. Deletions cut 4 bases from V and 2 bases from J, with 10 bases between. This CDR3 contains 13 residues.

In this sample, this clone turned up a few times. The chain is built from TRBV5-1 and TRBJ2-1; 7 bases align to TRBD2. From germline, CDR1 is SGHRS and CDR2 YFSETQ. There are 17 residues in the CDR3. Losses at the gene ends were 6 bases for V and 2 bases for J; bases not matched to a gene: 14. CDR3 sequence reads: CASTAKGTKPTYNEQFF. CDR3 coding DNA: TGCGCCAGCACCGCTAAGGGGACTAAACCTACCTACAATGAGCAGTTCTTC.

The V call is TRBV9, the J call TRBJ2-3, with TRBD2 matching 13 bases. This CDR3 spans 16 amino acids. Trimming removed 4 bases from V and 3 bases from J; junction bases left unmatched: 5. Germline V gives CDR1 SGDLS, CDR2 YYNGEE. The CDR3 region has the DNA TGTGCCAGCAGCCCACTAGCGGGGGGGCCAACAGATACGCAGTATTTT. It codes for CASSPLAGGPTDTQYF.

V and J are TRBV7-9 and TRBJ1-4; no clear D gene. Germline V gene sequence: CDR1 SEHNR, CDR2 FQNEAQ (reference sequence). V lost 2 bases, J lost 7 bases, and 8 bases lay in between. CDR3 size: 13 residues. As DNA, the CDR3 is TGTGCCAGCAGCTTATTTGCAGGTGAAAAACTGTTTTTT. Amino acids: CASSLFAGEKLFF.

The rearrangement joins TRBV5-1 to TRBJ1-2, with 10 bases identical to TRBD1. In germline, CDR1 is SGHRS, CDR2 YFSETQ. J lost 5 bases, V lost 3 bases, and 4 bases had no gene match. The CDR3 runs 14 residues. CDR3 coding DNA: TGCGCCAGCAGCTGGGGGACAGGGGAGTATGGCTACACCTTC. It yields the protein CASSWGTGEYGYTF.

This chain links TRBV7-9 with TRBJ1-1; possibly TRBD1 for D (5 bases). Germline V gene data show CDR1 as SEHNR and CDR2 as FQNEAQ (reference sequence). Trimming pared 0 bases from V and 1 base from J, leaving 15 bases between. The CDR3 is 17 amino acids. The CDR3 protein is CASSLARGGAPNTEAFF. The CDR3 DNA is TGTGCCAGCAGCTTAGCGCGAGGAGGGGCACCGAACACTGAAGCTTTCTTT.

The chain has TRBV28 and TRBJ2-3, with 10 bases that match TRBD2. This CDR3 is built from 18 residues. Germline CDR1 is MDHEN and CDR2 is SYDVKM. The junction had 13 bases not matched to a gene; V was cut back by 3 bases and J by 4 bases. The CDR3 nucleotides read TGTGCCAGCAGTTTGGGCCCTAGCGGGGGATTCCCCTCAGATACGCAGTATTTT. As protein: CASSLGPSGGFPSDTQYF.

This rearrangement joins TRBV6-5 to TRBJ1-1, with D hard to call. The CDR3 loop spans 13 amino acids. V was trimmed by 9 bases and J by 3 bases, leaving 14 bases between them. Germline assignment: CDR1 MNHEY and CDR2 SVGAGI. CDR3 nucleotides: TGTGCCAGTTCGTGGACTCCGGACACTGAAGCTTTCTTT. It yields the protein CASSWTPDTEAFF.

A word on this clone: Different DNA sequences within this sample yield the same CDR3. The chain joins TRBV6-1 to TRBJ1-1, with D perhaps matching TRBD1 (6 bases). The CDR3 runs to 13 residues. The germline V gene has CDR1 MNHNS and CDR2 SASEGT. Between the trimmed V and J ends, which lost 5 bases and 1 base, there was a span of 8 bases. CDR3 in DNA: TGTGCCAGCAGTTTGGGACAGAACACTGAAGCTTTCTTT. It is translated as CASSLGQNTEAFF.